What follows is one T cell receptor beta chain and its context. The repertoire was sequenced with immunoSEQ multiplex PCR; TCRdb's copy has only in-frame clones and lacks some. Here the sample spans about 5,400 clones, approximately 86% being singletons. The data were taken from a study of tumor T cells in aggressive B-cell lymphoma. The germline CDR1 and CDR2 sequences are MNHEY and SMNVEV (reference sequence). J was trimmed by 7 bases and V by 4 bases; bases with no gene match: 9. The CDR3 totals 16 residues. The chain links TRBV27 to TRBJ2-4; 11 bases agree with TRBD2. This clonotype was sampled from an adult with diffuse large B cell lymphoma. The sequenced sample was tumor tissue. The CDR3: CASSSPISGRVNIQYF. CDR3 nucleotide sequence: TGTGCCAGCAGTTCCCCCATTAGCGGGAGGGTCAACATTCAGTACTTC.